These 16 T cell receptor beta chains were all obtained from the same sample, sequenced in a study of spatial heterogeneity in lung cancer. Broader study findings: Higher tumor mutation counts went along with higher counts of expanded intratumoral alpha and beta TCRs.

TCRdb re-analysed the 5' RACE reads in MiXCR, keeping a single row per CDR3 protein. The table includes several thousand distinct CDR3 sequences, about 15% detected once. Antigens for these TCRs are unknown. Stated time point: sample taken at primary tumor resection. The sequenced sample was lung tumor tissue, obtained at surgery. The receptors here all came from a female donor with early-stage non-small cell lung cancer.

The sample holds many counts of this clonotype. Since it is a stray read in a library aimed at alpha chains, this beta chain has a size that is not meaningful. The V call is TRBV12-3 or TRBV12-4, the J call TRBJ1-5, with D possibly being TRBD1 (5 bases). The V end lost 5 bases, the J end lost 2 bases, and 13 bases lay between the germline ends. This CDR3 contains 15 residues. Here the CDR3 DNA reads TGTGCCAGCAGTGGGGGAGAGGGTGGCAATCAGCCCCAGCATTTT. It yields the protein CASSGGEGGNQPQHF.

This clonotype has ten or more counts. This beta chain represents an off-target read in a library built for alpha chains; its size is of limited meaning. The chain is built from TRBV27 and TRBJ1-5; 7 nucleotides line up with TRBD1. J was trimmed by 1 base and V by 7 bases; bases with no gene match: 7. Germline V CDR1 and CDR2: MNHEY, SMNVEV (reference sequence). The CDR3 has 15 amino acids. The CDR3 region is CASKKGGESNQPQHF. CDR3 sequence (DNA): TGTGCCAGCAAAAAAGGGGGCGAGAGCAATCAGCCCCAGCATTTT.

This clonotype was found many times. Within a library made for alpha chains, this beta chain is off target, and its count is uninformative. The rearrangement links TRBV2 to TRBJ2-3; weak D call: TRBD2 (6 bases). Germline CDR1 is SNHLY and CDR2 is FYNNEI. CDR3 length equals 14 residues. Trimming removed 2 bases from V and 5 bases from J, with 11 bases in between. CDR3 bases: TGTGCCAGCAGTGAAAGGACGGGGGAAGATACGCAGTATTTT. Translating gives CASSERTGEDTQYF.

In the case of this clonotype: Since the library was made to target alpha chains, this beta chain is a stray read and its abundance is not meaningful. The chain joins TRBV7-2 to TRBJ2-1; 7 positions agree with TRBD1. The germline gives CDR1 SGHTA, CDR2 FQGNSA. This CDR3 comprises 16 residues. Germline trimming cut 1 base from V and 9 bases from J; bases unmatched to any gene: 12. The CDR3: CASSLGGQRRQGEQFF. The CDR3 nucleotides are TGTGCCAGCAGCTTAGGGGGACAGCGCAGGCAGGGTGAGCAGTTCTTC.

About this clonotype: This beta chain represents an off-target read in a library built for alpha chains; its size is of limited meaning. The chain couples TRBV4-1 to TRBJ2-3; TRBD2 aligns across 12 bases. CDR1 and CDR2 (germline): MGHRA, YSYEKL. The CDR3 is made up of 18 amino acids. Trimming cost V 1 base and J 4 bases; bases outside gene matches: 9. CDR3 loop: CASSQGRTSGEGSDTQYF. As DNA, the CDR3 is TGCGCCAGCAGCCAAGGTCGGACTAGCGGGGAGGGGTCAGATACGCAGTATTTT.

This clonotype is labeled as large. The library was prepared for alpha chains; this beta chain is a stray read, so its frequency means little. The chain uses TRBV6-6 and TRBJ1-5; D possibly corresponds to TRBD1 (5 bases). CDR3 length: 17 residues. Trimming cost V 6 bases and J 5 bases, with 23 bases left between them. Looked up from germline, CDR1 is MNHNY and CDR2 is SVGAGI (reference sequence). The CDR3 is CASSLRQKGTGYQPQHF. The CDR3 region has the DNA TGTGCCAGCAGCCTACGACAGAAGGGGACGGGTTATCAGCCCCAGCATTTT.

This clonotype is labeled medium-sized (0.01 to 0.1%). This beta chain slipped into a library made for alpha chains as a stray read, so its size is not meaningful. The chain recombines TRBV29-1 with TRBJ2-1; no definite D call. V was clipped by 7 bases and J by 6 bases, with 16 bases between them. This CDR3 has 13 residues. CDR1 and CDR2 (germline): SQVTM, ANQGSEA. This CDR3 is CSALAVGPNEQFF. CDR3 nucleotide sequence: TGCAGCGCACTTGCGGTAGGACCCAATGAGCAGTTCTTC.

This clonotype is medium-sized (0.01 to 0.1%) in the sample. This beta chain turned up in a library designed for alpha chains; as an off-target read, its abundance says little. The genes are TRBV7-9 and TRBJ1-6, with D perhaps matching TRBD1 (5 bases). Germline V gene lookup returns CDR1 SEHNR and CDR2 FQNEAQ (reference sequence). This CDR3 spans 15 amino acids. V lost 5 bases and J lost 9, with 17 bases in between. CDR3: CASSRATGEGSPLHF. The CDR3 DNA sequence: TGTGCCAGCAGCCGAGCTACAGGTGAAGGTTCACCCCTCCACTTT.

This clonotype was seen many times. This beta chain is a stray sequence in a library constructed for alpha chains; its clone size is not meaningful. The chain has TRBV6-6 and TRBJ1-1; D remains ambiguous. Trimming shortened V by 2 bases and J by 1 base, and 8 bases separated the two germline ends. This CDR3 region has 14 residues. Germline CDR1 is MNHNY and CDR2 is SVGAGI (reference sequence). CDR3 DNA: TGTGCCAGCAGTTACGGTTGGGGGAACACTGAAGCTTTCTTT. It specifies CASSYGWGNTEAFF.

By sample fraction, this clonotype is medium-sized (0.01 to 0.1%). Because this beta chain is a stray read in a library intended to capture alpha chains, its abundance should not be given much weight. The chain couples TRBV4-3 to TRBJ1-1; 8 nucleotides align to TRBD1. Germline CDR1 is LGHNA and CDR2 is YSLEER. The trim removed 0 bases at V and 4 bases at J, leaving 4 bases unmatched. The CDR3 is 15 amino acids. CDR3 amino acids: CASSQDGRGRTEAFF. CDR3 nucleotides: TGCGCCAGCAGCCAAGATGGCAGGGGGCGCACTGAAGCTTTCTTT.

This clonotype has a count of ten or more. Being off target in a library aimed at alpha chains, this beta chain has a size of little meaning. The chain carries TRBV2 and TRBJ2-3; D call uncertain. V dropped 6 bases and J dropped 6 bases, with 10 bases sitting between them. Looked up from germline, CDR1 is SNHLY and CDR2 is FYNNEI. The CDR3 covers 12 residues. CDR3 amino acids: CASRIARDTQYF. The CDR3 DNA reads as TGTGCCAGCAGAATAGCAAGGGATACGCAGTATTTT.

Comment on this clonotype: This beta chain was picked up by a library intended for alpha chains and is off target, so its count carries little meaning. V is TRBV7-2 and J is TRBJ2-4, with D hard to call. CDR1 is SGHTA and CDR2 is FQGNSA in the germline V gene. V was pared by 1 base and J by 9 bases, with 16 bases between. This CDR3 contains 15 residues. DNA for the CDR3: TGTGCCAGCAGCTTAGGGCAGACACGTGGTGCCATTCAGTACTTC. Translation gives CASSLGQTRGAIQYF. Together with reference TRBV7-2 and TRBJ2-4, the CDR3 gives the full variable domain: GAGVSQSPSNKVTEKGKDVELRCDPISGHTALYWYRQSLGQGLEFLIYFQGNSAPDKSGLPSDRFSAERTGGSVSTLTIQRTQQEDSAVYLCASSLGQTRGAIQYFGAGTRLSVL.

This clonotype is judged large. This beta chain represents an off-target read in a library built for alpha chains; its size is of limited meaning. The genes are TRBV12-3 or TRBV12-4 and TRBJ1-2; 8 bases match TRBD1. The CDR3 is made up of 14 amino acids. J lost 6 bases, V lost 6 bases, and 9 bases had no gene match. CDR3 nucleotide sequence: TGTGCCAGCAGCCAAAGACAGGGGACGGATGGCTACACCTTC. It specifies CASSQRQGTDGYTF.

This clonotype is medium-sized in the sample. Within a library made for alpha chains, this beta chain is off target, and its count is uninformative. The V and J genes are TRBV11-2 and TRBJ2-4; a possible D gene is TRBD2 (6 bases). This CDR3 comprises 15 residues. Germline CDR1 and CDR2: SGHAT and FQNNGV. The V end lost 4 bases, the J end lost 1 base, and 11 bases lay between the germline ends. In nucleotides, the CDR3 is TGTGCCAGCAGCTCCCTACGGGGGGCCAAAAACATTCAGTACTTC. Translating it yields CASSSLRGAKNIQYF.

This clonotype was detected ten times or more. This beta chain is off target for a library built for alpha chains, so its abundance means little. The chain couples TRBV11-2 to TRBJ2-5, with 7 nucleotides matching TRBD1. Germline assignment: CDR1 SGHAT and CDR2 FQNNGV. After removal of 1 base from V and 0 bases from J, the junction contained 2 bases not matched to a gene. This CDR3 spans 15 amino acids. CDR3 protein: CASSLGDRDQETQYF. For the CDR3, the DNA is TGTGCCAGCAGCTTAGGGGACAGAGACCAAGAGACCCAGTACTTC.

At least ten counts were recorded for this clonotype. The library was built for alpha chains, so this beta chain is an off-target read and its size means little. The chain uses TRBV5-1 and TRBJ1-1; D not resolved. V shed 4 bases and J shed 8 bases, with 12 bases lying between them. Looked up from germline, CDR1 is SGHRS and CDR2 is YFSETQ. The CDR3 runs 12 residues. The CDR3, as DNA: TGCGCCAGCAGCCGCCTGGAGGGAGAAGCTTTCTTT. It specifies CASSRLEGEAFF.